This paragraph reports one T cell receptor beta chain. Noted treatment: randomized to nivolumab then ipilimumab (arm A) or the reverse (arm B). None of the patients previously received DNA-damaging chemotherapy. The V and J ends lost 1 base and 3 bases, in that order; junction bases with no gene match: 15. The CDR3 is 19 residues long. Per the germline V gene, CDR1 is SGHAT and CDR2 is FQNNGV. This specimen belongs to a study of sequential checkpoint blockade in melanoma. TCRdb's copy holds only in-frame clones and misses some; the assay was immunoSEQ multiplex PCR. The table lists 20,000 or so clones, around 65% of them singletons, with 15% to 20% in the top ten.

The chain carries TRBV11-2 and TRBJ2-5, with 9 bases identical to TRBD1. The sequenced sample was CD8+ T cells sorted from blood (inferred from file names), obtained from a patient given nivolumab and ipilimumab in sequence. This TCR came from a human donor with melanoma. The CDR3 nucleotides are TGTGCCAGCAGCTTAGGGGCCGGGGACAGGGCTTTGATGAAAGAGACCCAGTACTTC. Its translation is CASSLGAGDRALMKETQYF. The complete variable domain, with remaining parts taken from reference TRBV11-2 and TRBJ2-5, reads EAGVAQSPRYKIIEKRQSVAFWCNPISGHATLYWYQQILGQGPKLLIQFQNNGVVDDSQLPKDRFSAERLKGVDSTLKIQPAKLEDSAVYLCASSLGAGDRALMKETQYFGPGTRLLVL.